One and the same sample provided the 13 T cell receptor beta chains below, sequenced in a study of vaccination and CD4 T cells after COVID-19. These receptors are not linked to any known antigen. The Oncomine TCR Beta short-read assay was applied to DNA of cultured CD4+ T cells. TCRdb itself ran the PCR reads through MiXCR, one entry per CDR3 protein. The table lists roughly 15,000 distinct CDR3 sequences, 53% of them singletons, with approximately 4.4% in the top ten. As to treatment: roughly nine-day PBMC culture with coronavirus spike peptide pools or control peptides (ViraFEST assay). The sequencing here drew on CD4+ T cells from blood, cultured in vitro, taken before SARS-CoV-2 vaccination. The origin of the receptors is a human donor who had recovered from COVID-19.

The chain employs TRBV6-2 or TRBV6-3 and TRBJ1-5; TRBD1 might be the D (5 bases). Germline values: CDR1 MNHEY, CDR2 SVGEGT. V was clipped by 6 bases and J by 0 bases, with 9 bases between them. The CDR3 loop spans 14 amino acids. CDR3 DNA: TGTGCCAGCAGCTCCAGGGATAGCAATCAGCCCCAGCATTTT. It codes for CASSSRDSNQPQHF.

To note about this clonotype: At one end, the junction sequence differs from germline, possibly due to a read error. This chain connects TRBV20-1 to TRBJ1-2, with TRBD1 matching 7 bases. Germline values: CDR1 DFQATT, CDR2 SNEGSKA (reference sequence). This CDR3 has 14 residues. Written as DNA, the CDR3 is TGCAGCCCTCTTGGGGACAGCGATAACTATGGCTACACCTTT. Protein sequence: CSPLGDSDNYGYTF.

The chain uses TRBV7-2 and TRBJ2-5; D is possibly TRBD1 (6 bases). Trimming left V 5 bases short and J 1 base short, with 17 bases between. The germline CDR1 and CDR2 sequences are SGHTA and FQGNSA. The CDR3 loop spans 16 amino acids. The CDR3 region has the DNA TGTGCCAGCAGCGACGCCGGGACATACATCCAAGAGACCCAGTACTTC. As protein: CASSDAGTYIQETQYF. Variable domain in full (rest from reference TRBV7-2 and TRBJ2-5): GAGVSQSPSNKVTEKGKDVELRCDPISGHTALYWYRQSLGQGLEFLIYFQGNSAPDKSGLPSDRFSAERTGGSVSTLTIQRTQQEDSAVYLCASSDAGTYIQETQYFGPGTRLLVL.

The chain employs TRBV6-1 and TRBJ1-4, with a weak D call TRBD1 (5 bases). CDR1 is MNHNS and CDR2 is SASEGT in the germline V gene. Trimming shortened V by 6 bases and J by 6 bases, and 17 bases separated the two germline ends. This CDR3 has 15 amino acids. This chain's CDR3 is CASSTSGGGDEKLFF. CDR3 in DNA: TGTGCCAGCAGCACAAGCGGGGGAGGGGATGAAAAACTGTTTTTT.

This sequence joins TRBV7-2 and TRBJ1-6; 9 bases agree with TRBD1. Germline CDR1 reads SGHTA; CDR2 reads FQGNSA. The trim removed 5 bases at V and 7 bases at J, leaving 3 bases unmatched. This CDR3 is built from 14 residues. CDR3 loop: CASSQGTGNSPLHF. The CDR3 nucleotides are TGTGCCAGCAGCCAAGGGACAGGGAATTCACCCCTCCACTTT.

The sample holds one count of this clonotype. The chain links TRBV7-3 to TRBJ2-1; D not certain. V gave up 9 bases and J gave up 4 bases, with 16 bases separating them. Germline values: CDR1 SGHTA, CDR2 FQGTGA. This CDR3 region has 14 residues. The DNA for the CDR3 is TGTGCCAGTGCGGCAGGAGCCGATTACAATGAGCAGTTCTTC. Translated: CASAAGADYNEQFF.

The CDR3 loop reads CASRRTGGAVTTEAFF. DNA for the CDR3: TGTGCCAGCAGGAGGACAGGGGGGGCGGTGACCACTGAAGCTTTCTTT. The rearrangement uses TRBV6-1 and TRBJ1-1; 10 bases line up with TRBD1. Losses at the gene ends were 6 bases for V and 4 bases for J; bases not matched to a gene: 11. From germline, CDR1 is MNHNS and CDR2 SASEGT. This CDR3 is built from 16 residues.

The CDR3 DNA follows: TGCAGTGCTAGAGATACAATCCTAGGGGACCGAACTAACTATGGCTACACCTTC. This translates into CSARDTILGDRTNYGYTF. V and J are TRBV20-1 and TRBJ1-2, with D tentatively TRBD1 (5 bases). Trimming removed 0 bases from V and 0 bases from J, with 20 bases in between. The V gene's germline CDR1 is DFQATT and CDR2 SNEGSKA (reference sequence). The CDR3 is made up of 18 amino acids.

The V call is TRBV28, the J call TRBJ1-2; possible D gene TRBD1, 5 bases. The germline V and J ends were trimmed by 4 bases and 7 bases, with 16 bases remaining between them. Germline values: CDR1 MDHEN, CDR2 SYDVKM. The CDR3 is 14 residues long. The CDR3 protein is CASSSIPGNAGYTF. Written as DNA, the CDR3 is TGTGCCAGCAGTTCAATTCCAGGGAATGCTGGCTACACCTTC.

The chain has TRBV5-1 and TRBJ2-6; 8 bases agree with TRBD1. This CDR3 comprises 16 residues. In germline, CDR1 is SGHRS, CDR2 YFSETQ. J was trimmed by 4 bases and V by 2 bases; bases with no gene match: 5. Written as DNA, the CDR3 is TGCGCCAGCAGCTTACTCAGGGGGCCAGGGGCCAACGTCCTGACTTTC. As protein: CASSLLRGPGANVLTF. Based on the CDR3 plus reference TRBV5-1 and TRBJ2-6, the full variable domain is KAGVTQTPRYLIKTRGQQVTLSCSPISGHRSVSWYQQTPGQGLQFLFEYFSETQRNKGNFPGRFSGRQFSNSRSEMNVSTLELGDSALYLCASSLLRGPGANVLTFGAGSRLTVL.

This clonotype has a handful of counts. V gene TRBV7-9 combines with J gene TRBJ1-1; 8 positions agree with TRBD1. CDR1 SEHNR and CDR2 FQNEAQ come from the germline V gene (reference sequence). The CDR3 contains 15 residues. J gave up 1 base and V 5 bases, and 6 bases lay outside the gene matches. The CDR3 sequence: CASSQDGQGNTEAFF. The DNA of the CDR3 is TGTGCCAGCAGCCAAGACGGACAGGGGAACACTGAAGCTTTCTTT.

This chain joins TRBV7-2 and TRBJ2-7; D not resolved. CDR1 and CDR2 (germline): SGHTA, FQGNSA. V lost 0 bases and J lost 4, with 4 bases in between. CDR3 size: 12 residues. The CDR3 DNA reads TGTGCCAGCAGCTTAGCGAGGTACGAGCAGTACTTC. Protein: CASSLARYEQYF.

This clonotype was detected once. The chain has TRBV25-1 and TRBJ2-2, with D perhaps TRBD2 (5 bases). The CDR3 spans 14 residues. Trimming removed 0 bases at V and 3 bases at J, with 5 bases between. From germline, CDR1 is MGHDK and CDR2 SYGVNS. In DNA form, the CDR3 reads TGTGCCAGCAGTGAATACGGGGACACCGGGGAGCTGTTTTTT. This gives the protein CASSEYGDTGELFF.